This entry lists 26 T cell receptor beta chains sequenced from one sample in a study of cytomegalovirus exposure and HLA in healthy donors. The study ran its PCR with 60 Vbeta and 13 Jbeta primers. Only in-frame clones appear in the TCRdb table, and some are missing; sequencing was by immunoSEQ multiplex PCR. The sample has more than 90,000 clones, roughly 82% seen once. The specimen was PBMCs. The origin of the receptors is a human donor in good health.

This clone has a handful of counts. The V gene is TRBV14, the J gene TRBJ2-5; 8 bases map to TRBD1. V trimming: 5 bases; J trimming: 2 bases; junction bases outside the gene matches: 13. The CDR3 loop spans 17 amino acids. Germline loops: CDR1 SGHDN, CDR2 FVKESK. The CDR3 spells CASSYLARTGPQETQYF. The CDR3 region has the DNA TGTGCCAGCAGCTACCTAGCGAGGACAGGGCCGCAAGAGACCCAGTACTTC.

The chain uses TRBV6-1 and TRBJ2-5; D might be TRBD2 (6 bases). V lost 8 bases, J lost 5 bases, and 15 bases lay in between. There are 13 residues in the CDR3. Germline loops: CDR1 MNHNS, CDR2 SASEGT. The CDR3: CASRSGFGETQYF. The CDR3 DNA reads TGTGCCAGCCGCAGCGGGTTCGGTGAGACCCAGTACTTC.

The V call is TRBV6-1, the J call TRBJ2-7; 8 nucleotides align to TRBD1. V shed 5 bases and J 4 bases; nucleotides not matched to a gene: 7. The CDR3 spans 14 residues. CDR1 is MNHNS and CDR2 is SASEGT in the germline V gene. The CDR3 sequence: CASSTGQGKYEQYF. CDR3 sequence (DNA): TGTGCCAGCAGTACAGGACAGGGAAAATACGAGCAGTACTTC.

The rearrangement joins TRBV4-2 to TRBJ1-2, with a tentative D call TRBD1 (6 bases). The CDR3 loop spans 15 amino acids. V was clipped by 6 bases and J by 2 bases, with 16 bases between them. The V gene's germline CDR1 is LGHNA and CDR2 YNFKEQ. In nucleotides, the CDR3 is TGTGCCAGCAGATCCGGGACATTGCAGAACTATGGCTACACCTTC. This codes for CASRSGTLQNYGYTF.

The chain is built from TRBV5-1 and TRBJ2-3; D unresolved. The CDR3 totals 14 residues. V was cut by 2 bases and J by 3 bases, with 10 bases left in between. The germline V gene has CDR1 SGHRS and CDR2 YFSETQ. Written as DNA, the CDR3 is TGCGCCAGCAGCTTCGCCGGGTCTACAGATACGCAGTATTTT. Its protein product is CASSFAGSTDTQYF.

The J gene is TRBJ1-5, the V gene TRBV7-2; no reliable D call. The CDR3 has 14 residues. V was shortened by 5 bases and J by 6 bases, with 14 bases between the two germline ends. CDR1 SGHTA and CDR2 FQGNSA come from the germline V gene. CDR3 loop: CASSPGVRPQPQHF. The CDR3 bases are TGTGCCAGCAGCCCCGGGGTACGGCCTCAGCCCCAGCATTTT. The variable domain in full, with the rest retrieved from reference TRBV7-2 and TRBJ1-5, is GAGVSQSPSNKVTEKGKDVELRCDPISGHTALYWYRQSLGQGLEFLIYFQGNSAPDKSGLPSDRFSAERTGGSVSTLTIQRTQQEDSAVYLCASSPGVRPQPQHFGDGTRLSIL.

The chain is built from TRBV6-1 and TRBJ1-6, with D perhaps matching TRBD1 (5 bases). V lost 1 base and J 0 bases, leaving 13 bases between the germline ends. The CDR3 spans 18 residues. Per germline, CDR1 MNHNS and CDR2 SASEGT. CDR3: CASSEGFRASSYNSPLHF. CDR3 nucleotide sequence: TGTGCCAGCAGTGAAGGATTCAGGGCCAGCTCCTATAATTCACCCCTCCACTTT.

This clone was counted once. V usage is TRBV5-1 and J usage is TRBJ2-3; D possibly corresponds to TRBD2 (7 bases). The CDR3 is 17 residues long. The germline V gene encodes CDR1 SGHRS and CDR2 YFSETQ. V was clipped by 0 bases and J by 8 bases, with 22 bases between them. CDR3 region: CASSLADSISWGGTQYF. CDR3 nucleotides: TGCGCCAGCAGCTTGGCGGACAGTATTTCTTGGGGGGGTACGCAGTATTTT.

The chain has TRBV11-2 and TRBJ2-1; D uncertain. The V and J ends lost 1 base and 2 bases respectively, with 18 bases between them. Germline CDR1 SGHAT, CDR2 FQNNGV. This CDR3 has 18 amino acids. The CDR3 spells CASSLAELPPTPYNEQFF. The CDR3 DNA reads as TGTGCCAGCAGCTTAGCTGAACTACCCCCCACCCCCTACAATGAGCAGTTCTTC.

DNA for the CDR3: TGCAGTGCCGGCCAAGCGTCGGAGTACTTC. Protein: CSAGQASEYF. This chain uses TRBV20-1 with TRBJ2-5; D is unclear. Trimming shortened V by 6 bases and J by 12 bases, and 14 bases separated the two germline ends. Germline values: CDR1 DFQATT, CDR2 SNEGSKA (reference sequence). CDR3 length: 10 amino acids.

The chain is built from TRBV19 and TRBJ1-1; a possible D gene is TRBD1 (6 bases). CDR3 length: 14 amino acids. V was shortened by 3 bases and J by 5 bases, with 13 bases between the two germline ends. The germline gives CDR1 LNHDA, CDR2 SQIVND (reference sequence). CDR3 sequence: CASSMRWGQTEAFF. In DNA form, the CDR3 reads TGTGCCAGTAGTATGCGCTGGGGGCAGACTGAAGCTTTCTTT.

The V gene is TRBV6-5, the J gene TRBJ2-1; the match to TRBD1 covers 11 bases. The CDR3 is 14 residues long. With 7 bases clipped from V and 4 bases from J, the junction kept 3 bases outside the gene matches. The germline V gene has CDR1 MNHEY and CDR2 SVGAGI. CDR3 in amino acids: CASIRDRGYNEQFF. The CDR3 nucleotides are TGTGCCAGCATCAGGGACAGGGGGTACAATGAGCAGTTCTTC.

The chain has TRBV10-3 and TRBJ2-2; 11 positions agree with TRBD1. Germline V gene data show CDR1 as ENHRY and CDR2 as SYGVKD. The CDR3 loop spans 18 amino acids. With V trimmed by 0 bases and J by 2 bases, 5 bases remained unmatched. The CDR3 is CAISESRGTGGNTGELFF. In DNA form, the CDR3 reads TGTGCCATCAGTGAGTCAAGGGGGACAGGGGGTAACACCGGGGAGCTGTTTTTT.

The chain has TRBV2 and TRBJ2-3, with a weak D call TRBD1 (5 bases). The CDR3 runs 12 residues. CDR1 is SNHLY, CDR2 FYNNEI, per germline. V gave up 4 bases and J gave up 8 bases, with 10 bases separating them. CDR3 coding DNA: TGTGCCAGCAGTGGTGATGGGGCTACGCAGTATTTT. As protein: CASSGDGATQYF.

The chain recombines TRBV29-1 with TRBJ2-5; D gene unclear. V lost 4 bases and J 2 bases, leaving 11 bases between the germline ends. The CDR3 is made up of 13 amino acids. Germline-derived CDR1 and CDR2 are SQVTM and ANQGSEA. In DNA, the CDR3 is TGCAGCGTTGTTGTGGCAGGTCAAGAGACCCAGTACTTC. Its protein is CSVVVAGQETQYF.

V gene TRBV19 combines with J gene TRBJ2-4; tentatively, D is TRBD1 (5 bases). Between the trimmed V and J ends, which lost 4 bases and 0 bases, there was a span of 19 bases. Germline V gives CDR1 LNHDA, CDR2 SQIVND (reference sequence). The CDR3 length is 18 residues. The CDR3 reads CASSRNHRQSLAKNIQYF. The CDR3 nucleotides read TGTGCCAGTAGTAGGAACCACCGACAGTCTCTAGCCAAAAACATTCAGTACTTC.

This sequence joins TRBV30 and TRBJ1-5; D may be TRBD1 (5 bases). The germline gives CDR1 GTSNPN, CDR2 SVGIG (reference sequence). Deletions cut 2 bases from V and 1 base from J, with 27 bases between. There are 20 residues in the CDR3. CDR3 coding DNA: TGTGCCTGGAGTAAAAACGTCGGAGGGGACCTCGGTCCAAGCAATCAGCCCCAGCATTTT. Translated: CAWSKNVGGDLGPSNQPQHF.

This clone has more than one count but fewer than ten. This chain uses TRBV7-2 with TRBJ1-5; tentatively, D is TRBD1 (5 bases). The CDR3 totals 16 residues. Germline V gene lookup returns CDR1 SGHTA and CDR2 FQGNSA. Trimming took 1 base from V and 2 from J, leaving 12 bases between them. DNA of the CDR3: TGTGCCAGCAGCTTAGGGGGGGATTGGCGCAATCAGCCCCAGCATTTT. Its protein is CASSLGGDWRNQPQHF.

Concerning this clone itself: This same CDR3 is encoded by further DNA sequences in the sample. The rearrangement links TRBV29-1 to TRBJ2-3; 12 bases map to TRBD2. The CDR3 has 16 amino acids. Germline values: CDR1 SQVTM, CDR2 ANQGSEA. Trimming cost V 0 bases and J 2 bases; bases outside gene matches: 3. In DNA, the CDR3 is TGCAGCGTTGAAGACCTAGCGGGAGGGCACACAGATACGCAGTATTTT. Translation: CSVEDLAGGHTDTQYF.

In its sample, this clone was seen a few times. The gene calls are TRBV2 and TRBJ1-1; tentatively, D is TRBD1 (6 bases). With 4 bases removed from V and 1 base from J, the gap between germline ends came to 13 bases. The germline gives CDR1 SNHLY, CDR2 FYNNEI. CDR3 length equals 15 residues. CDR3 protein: CASSARQAWNTEAFF. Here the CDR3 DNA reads TGTGCCAGCAGTGCCAGACAGGCATGGAACACTGAAGCTTTCTTT.

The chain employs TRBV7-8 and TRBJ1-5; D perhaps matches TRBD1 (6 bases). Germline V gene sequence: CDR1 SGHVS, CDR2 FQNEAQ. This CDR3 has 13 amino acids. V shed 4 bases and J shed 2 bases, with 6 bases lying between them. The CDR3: CASSSGGNQPQHF. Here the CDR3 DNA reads TGTGCCAGCAGCTCAGGGGGCAATCAGCCCCAGCATTTT. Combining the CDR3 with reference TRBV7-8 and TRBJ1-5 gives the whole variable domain GAGVSQSPRYKVAKRGQDVALRCDPISGHVSLFWYQQALGQGPEFLTYFQNEAQLDKSGLPSDRFFAERPEGSVSTLKIQRTQQEDSAVYLCASSSGGNQPQHFGDGTRLSIL.

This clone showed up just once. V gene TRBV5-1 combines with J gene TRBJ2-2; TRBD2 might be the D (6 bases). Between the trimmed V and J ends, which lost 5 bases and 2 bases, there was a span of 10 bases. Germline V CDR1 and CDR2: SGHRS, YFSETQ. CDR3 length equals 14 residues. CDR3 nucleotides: TGCGCCAGCAGGCCAGGGACTAACACCGGGGAGCTGTTTTTT. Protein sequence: CASRPGTNTGELFF. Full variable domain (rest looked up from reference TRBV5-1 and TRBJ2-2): KAGVTQTPRYLIKTRGQQVTLSCSPISGHRSVSWYQQTPGQGLQFLFEYFSETQRNKGNFPGRFSGRQFSNSRSEMNVSTLELGDSALYLCASRPGTNTGELFFGEGSRLTVL.

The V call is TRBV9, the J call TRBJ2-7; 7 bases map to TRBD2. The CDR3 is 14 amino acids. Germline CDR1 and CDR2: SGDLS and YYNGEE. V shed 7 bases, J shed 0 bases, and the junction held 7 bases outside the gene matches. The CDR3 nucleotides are TGTGCCAGCGGAGGGGCTAGCGGCTCCTACGAGCAGTACTTC. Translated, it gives CASGGASGSYEQYF.

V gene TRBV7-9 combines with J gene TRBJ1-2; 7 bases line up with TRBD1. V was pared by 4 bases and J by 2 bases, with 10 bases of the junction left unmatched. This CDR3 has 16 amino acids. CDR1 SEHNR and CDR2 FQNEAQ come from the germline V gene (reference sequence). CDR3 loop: CASSSMNRGENYGYTF. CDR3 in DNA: TGTGCCAGCAGCTCTATGAACAGGGGAGAAAACTATGGCTACACCTTC.

CDR3 in amino acids: CSVVERAGNQPQHF. CDR3 coding DNA: TGCAGCGTTGTGGAGAGGGCGGGCAATCAGCCCCAGCATTTT. This chain links TRBV29-1 with TRBJ1-5; unclear D gene. This CDR3 has 14 amino acids. The germline CDR1 and CDR2 sequences are SQVTM and ANQGSEA. V dropped 4 bases and J dropped 2 bases, with 12 bases sitting between them.

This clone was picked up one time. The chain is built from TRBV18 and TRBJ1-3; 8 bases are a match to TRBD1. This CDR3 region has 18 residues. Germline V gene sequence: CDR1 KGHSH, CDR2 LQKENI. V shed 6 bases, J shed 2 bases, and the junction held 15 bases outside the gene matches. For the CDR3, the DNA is TGTGCCAGCTCGCAAATGACCCTATCAGGGGGCGCTGGAAACACCATATATTTT. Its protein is CASSQMTLSGGAGNTIYF.